This T cell receptor beta chain derives from a study of CD39 and CD103 CD8 tumor-infiltrating T cells (dated by TCRdb to 2017 to 2018). Regarding the study in general: An HPV-positive HNSCC, an HPV-negative HNSCC, an ovarian cancer and a melanoma patient were represented in the repertoire comparisons shown. TCRbeta CDR3 deep sequencing compared repertoires of CD8 TIL subsets defined by CD103 and CD39 with peripheral memory CD8 T cells.

General findings and caveats noted by the study authors: DP TIL clonotypes were rarely detected in blood or uninvolved lymph node, whereas DN TIL clonotypes were found to largely overlap with peripheral memory CD8 repertoires. DP CD8 TILs appeared to be more oligoclonal than DN and SP CD8 TILs and blood memory CD8 T cells, with roughly 55-90% covered by the top 30 clonotypes.

No therapy was being received by patients at the time of sample collection, although prior treatments had ranged from chemotherapy, radiotherapy, surgery and immunotherapy to none. After thawing, cells were enriched for T lymphocytes using a negative-selection kit, with EpCAM beads added for tumor-infiltrating lymphocytes. For the CD8 TIL subsets, CD3+CD4-CD8+CD45RA- cells were FACS-sorted and divided into DN, SP and DP based on their expression of CD39 and CD103. After mincing, tumor specimens underwent a 1 h digestion with hyaluronidase, collagenase and DNase, and were then filtered, enriched by Ficoll and cryopreserved. On a FACSAria II, each population was sorted to 99% purity, and the resulting cell pellets were frozen for TCR sequencing with no culture step. At the junction V is shortened by 5 bases and J by 0 bases, with 16 bases in between. Looking up the germline V gene (reference sequence) yields CDR1 SEHNR and CDR2 FQNEAQ. The CDR3 has 16 amino acids, counting the end cysteine and phenylalanine. The only DNA kept is the CDR3, 48 bases in frame from the first base.

Genomic DNA was extracted with the DNeasy Blood and Tissue Kit from around 10,000 to 100,000 sorted cells per subset. The immunoSEQ service sequenced and mapped the TCRbeta V-J or V-D-J regions, with each sample reaching coverage above 8.5x. In the paper's pipeline: Analysis was restricted to productive rearrangements exported from the immunoSEQ Analyzer platform, and clonality was assessed using the 500 most abundant clones. To quantify how much repertoires overlapped between populations, both the Morisita-Horn similarity index and the Jaccard index were used. In roughly 6 cancer patients, Morisita-Horn similarity was measured between the TCR repertoires of CD8 T-cell subsets. TCRdb mirrors the immuneACCESS table, restricted to in-frame sequences. Some clones are absent from its copies; in checked studies, under half trace to an unresolved V gene, and the reason for the others is unknown. Clone size and V and J calls were adopted from that table, with D and trimming inferred from the DNA. The sample contains about 3,400 clones, roughly 69% of them found a single time. Together, the top ten hold 25% of the sample.

As concerns this clone: The target of this receptor is not known. Base qualities are missing; no much larger clone stands one base away.

This clonotype was obtained from a human donor with head and neck squamous cell carcinoma. Sequencing was performed on CD39- CD103- CD8+ T cells sorted from the tumor. Reading the label with the study, this specimen's cell subset or site is: CD103-CD39- double-negative CD45RA- CD8 T cells. The V and J segments used are TRBV7-9 and TRBJ1-1; perhaps TRBD1 is the D gene, with 5 bases matching. For the CDR3, the sequence is CASSKLMGELNTEAFF. The nucleotide sequence reads TGTGCCAGCAGCAAGCTTATGGGGGAACTGAACACTGAAGCTTTCTTT.